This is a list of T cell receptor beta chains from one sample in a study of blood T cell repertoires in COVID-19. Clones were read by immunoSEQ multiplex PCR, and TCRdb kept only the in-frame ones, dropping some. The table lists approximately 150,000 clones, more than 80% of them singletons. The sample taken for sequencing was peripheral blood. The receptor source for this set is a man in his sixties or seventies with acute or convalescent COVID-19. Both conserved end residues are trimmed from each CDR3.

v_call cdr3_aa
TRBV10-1 ASSERGTSGSGEQF
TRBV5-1 ASSAGTGPQNEQF
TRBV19 ASSWTGLIGELF
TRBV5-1 ASSLPQSGSTDTQY
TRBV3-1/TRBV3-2 ASSQTSGGHGEQF
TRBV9 ASSVRGNYGYT
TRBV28 ASSLPRGTGERLF
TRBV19 ASSIRSGTSTDTQY
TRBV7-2 ASSLRQGVSTEAF
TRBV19 ASSAGQGFTDTQY
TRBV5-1 ASSQVLRGNYGYT
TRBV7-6 ASSYTSGGLGGELF
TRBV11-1 ASSLDRTRTDTQY
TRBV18 ASSPGVENEKLF
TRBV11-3 ASSLGLRGQCHGYT
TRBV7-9 ASSLGAGEQF
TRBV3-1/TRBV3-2 ATSSQMEGTEAF
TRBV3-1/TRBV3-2 ASSQMGGTGNQPQH
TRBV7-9 ASSASGHRKDTQY
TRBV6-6 ASTRQGKDSPLH
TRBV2 ASSRLAGINEQF
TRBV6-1 ASSESSGRLTFLYEQY
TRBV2 ASSEVAGRLEKLF
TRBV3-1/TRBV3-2 ASSQYPGGIGNTIY
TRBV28 ASSPSYRVRYNEQF
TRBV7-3 ASSLTEGSEQY
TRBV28 ASSRGTSYEQY
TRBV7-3 ASSSQVQGEQF
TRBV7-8 ASSFSGYEKLF
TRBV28 ASNREAGEGYNEQF
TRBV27 ASGNRSPSYGYT
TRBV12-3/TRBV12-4 ASTFTDTQY
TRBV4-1 ASSQEKGAPYEQY
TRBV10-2 ASSRQGGTGANVLT
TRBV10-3 AIIAGSGGELF
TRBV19 ASSTPRGLQETQY
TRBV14 ASSNSPYGYT
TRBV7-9 ASSLGGLVGEQY
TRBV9 ASSIRENTEAF
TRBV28 ASSRVGVRPSEPQH
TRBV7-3 ASSPANLGPNYGYT
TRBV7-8 ASSLKRSGEAGVITDTQY
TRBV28 ASSLPSLGQGQGNIQY
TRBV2 ASKTGTINTGELF
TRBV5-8 ASSLPFSGTNTGELF
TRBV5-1 ASSPSSGGFGETQY
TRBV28 ASTGMGYQETQY
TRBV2 ASSPARGSPLH
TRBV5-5 ASSFTGGLETQY
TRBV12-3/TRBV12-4 ASSFKQNQPQH